The rows below give T cell receptor beta chains drawn from one sample of a study of T-cell reconstitution after alpha-beta-depleted transplantation in children. TCRdb analysed the PCR reads with MiXCR anew, one entry per CDR3 protein. Here the sample spans around 250,000 distinct CDR3 sequences, more than 8% being singletons. The specimen comprised PBMCs from the stem cell graft donor, sampled from the stem cell graft. These receptors were obtained from a human donor who donated a stem cell graft to a child with SCID. CDR3s include the opening cysteine and the closing phenylalanine or tryptophan. A D gene is named only where the DNA matches it firmly. Some rows mark clone size as missing; the rest say once, few, many or name a class of expanded clone.

length,V,size,D,J,DNA,CDR3
13,TRBV7-9,-,-,TRBJ1-3,TGTGCCAGCAGCCGGGGCTCTGGAAACACCATATATTTT,CASSRGSGNTIYF
13,TRBV20-1,few,-,TRBJ1-1,TGCAGTGCTTTGAAGGCCCGGGGCACTGAAGCTTTCTTT,CSALKARGTEAFF
13,TRBV11-2,few,-,TRBJ1-2,TGTGCCAGCAGAAGCGCCGGGCAGGGTAGCTACACCTTC,CASRSAGQGSYTF
18,TRBV27,few,-,TRBJ1-5,TGTGCCAGCAGTTTATTTCCCGCCGGGACGAACGGCTATCAGCCCCAGCATTTT,CASSLFPAGTNGYQPQHF
16,TRBV6-2/TRBV6-3,few,TRBD2,TRBJ2-3,TGTGCCAGCCAGGCTCCGAGCGGGGTGAGCACAGATACGCAGTATTTT,CASQAPSGVSTDTQYF
13,TRBV29-1,-,-,TRBJ2-7,TGCAGCGTTGCAGCAGGCATCTCCTACGAGCAGTACTTC,CSVAAGISYEQYF
14,TRBV2,few,-,TRBJ1-3,TGTGCCAGCAGTGCTGAACATGATGGAAACACCATATATTTT,CASSAEHDGNTIYF
15,TRBV4-1,few,-,TRBJ1-4,TGCGCCAGCAGCCTATCAGGGATCGCTAATGAAAAACTGTTTTTT,CASSLSGIANEKLFF
16,TRBV27,-,TRBD2,TRBJ2-5,TGTGCCAGCAGTTTAATTGGGGTTAGCGGGGAAAAGACCCAGTACTTC,CASSLIGVSGEKTQYF
15,TRBV12-3/TRBV12-4,few,-,TRBJ1-3,TGTGCCAGCCAGGCATTAAGAAGCTCTGGAAACACCATATATTTT,CASQALRSSGNTIYF
14,TRBV7-6,-,-,TRBJ1-6,TGTGCCAGCAGCTTACTACAGGGCGAATCACCCCTCCACTTT,CASSLLQGESPLHF
14,TRBV10-1,-,-,TRBJ2-1,TGCGCCAGCAGTGCCAGTTTCTCCTACAATGAGCAGTTCTTC,CASSASFSYNEQFF
17,TRBV12-5,-,-,TRBJ2-4,TGTGCTAGTGGTTTGCCGAGGGCGTCGGAGGCCAAAAACATTCAGTACTTC,CASGLPRASEAKNIQYF
14,TRBV20-1,-,-,TRBJ2-5,TGCAGTGCTTTGCCCCCCGGGTACCAAGAGACCCAGTACTTC,CSALPPGYQETQYF
14,TRBV5-1,-,-,TRBJ1-1,TGCGCCAGCAGCCGCAGGGGTTCGGACACTGAAGCTTTCTTT,CASSRRGSDTEAFF
15,TRBV7-2,-,TRBD1,TRBJ1-5,TGTGCCAGCAGCTTAACAGGGGCTAGCAATCAGCCCCAGCATTTT,CASSLTGASNQPQHF
15,TRBV12-3/TRBV12-4,many,TRBD2,TRBJ2-1,TGTGCCAGCAGCCAGAGCGGGGCTAACTACAATGAGCAGTTCTTC,CASSQSGANYNEQFF